Following are 10 T cell receptor beta chains from one sample sequenced in a study of CD8 T cells in ankylosing spondylitis. TCRdb reanalysed the 5' RACE reads using MiXCR and keeps one entry per CDR3 protein. The table records under 150,000 distinct CDR3 sequences, 7% to 10% of them present only once. The sample comprised blood, either unsorted or a sorted T cell fraction (not recorded which). Source of these receptors: a male donor with ankylosing spondylitis or in good health (not recorded which).

This clonotype came up many times. The chain uses TRBV29-1 and TRBJ2-1; D unclear. The CDR3 totals 17 residues. Between the trimmed V and J ends, which lost 4 bases and 0 bases, there was a span of 19 bases. The germline V gene encodes CDR1 SQVTM and CDR2 ANQGSEA. CDR3 sequence reads: CSVAGRPGISSYNEQFF. The CDR3 DNA reads as TGCAGCGTTGCGGGTCGACCCGGAATAAGCTCCTACAATGAGCAGTTCTTC.

In its sample, this clonotype was seen many times. V gene TRBV10-3 combines with J gene TRBJ2-1; 9 bases fit TRBD2. J gave up 8 bases and V 0 bases, and 5 bases lay outside the gene matches. The CDR3 covers 15 residues. CDR1 is ENHRY, CDR2 SYGVKD, per germline. CDR3 nucleotides: TGTGCCATCAGTGAGTCCTGGCGGGAGGGCGATGAGCAGTTCTTC. This codes for CAISESWREGDEQFF.

This clonotype was observed many times. The chain couples TRBV20-1 to TRBJ2-1; D is perhaps TRBD2 (5 bases). In germline, CDR1 is DFQATT, CDR2 SNEGSKA (reference sequence). V lost 5 bases to trimming and J lost 0 bases, with 11 bases between them. This CDR3 region has 14 residues. The CDR3 DNA reads TGCAGTGCTCCGAGCGGTTACTCCTACAATGAGCAGTTCTTC. Amino acids: CSAPSGYSYNEQFF.

This clonotype was counted ten times or more. The chain combines TRBV20-1 with TRBJ2-3; the D gene is possibly TRBD2 (5 bases). This CDR3 spans 13 amino acids. Germline CDR1 DFQATT, CDR2 SNEGSKA (reference sequence). V was cut by 1 base and J by 4 bases, with 9 bases left in between. The CDR3 spells CSARGLAADTQYF. The CDR3 DNA is TGCAGTGCTAGAGGGCTAGCCGCAGATACGCAGTATTTT.

V and J are TRBV6-2 or TRBV6-3 and TRBJ2-7; a weak D match, TRBD2 (6 bases). Per the germline V gene, CDR1 is MNHEY and CDR2 is SVGEGT. This CDR3 contains 14 residues. V shed 6 bases and J shed 4 bases, with 16 bases lying between them. The CDR3: CASRTGVDVYEQYF. CDR3 nucleotide sequence: TGTGCCAGCAGGACGGGAGTAGATGTTTACGAGCAGTACTTC.

This clonotype was seen at least ten times. This chain joins TRBV9 and TRBJ2-1; possibly TRBD1 or TRBD2 for D (6 bases each). V lost 0 bases, J lost 4 bases, and 14 bases lay in between. The CDR3 totals 16 residues. Per germline, CDR1 SGDLS and CDR2 YYNGEE. The CDR3 here is CASSVGGGGGYNEQFF. The DNA for the CDR3 is TGTGCCAGCAGCGTAGGGGGCGGAGGGGGATACAATGAGCAGTTCTTC.

This clonotype was seen repeatedly, ten times or more. This rearrangement joins TRBV7-2 to TRBJ2-7; 10 bases are a match to TRBD2. The CDR3 is made up of 14 amino acids. V was clipped by 8 bases and J by 3 bases; unmatched bases: 7. Per germline, CDR1 SGHTA and CDR2 FQGNSA. The CDR3 nucleotides read TGTGCCAGCCGAAGACCTAGCGGGAGCTACGAGCAGTACTTC. Translated, it gives CASRRPSGSYEQYF.

This clonotype was detected many times. The rearrangement uses TRBV6-1 and TRBJ2-7; possible D gene TRBD2, 7 bases. The germline V gene has CDR1 MNHNS and CDR2 SASEGT. V lost 7 bases and J lost 3, with 31 bases in between. The CDR3 length is 19 residues. The CDR3 sequence is CASNPLVGRGGRRDYEQYF. In DNA form, the CDR3 reads TGTGCCAGCAACCCTCTCGTTGGGAGGGGGGGGCGCCGCGACTACGAGCAGTACTTC.

Concerning this clonotype: One base away lies a much larger clone, so this may be a sequencing read error. This CDR3 fails to terminate in the conserved phenylalanine or tryptophan, so it likely reflects a read error. The genes are TRBV5-6 and TRBJ2-7; 9 bases line up with TRBD1. J was trimmed by 1 base and V by 4 bases; bases with no gene match: 9. This CDR3 comprises 16 residues. The germline V gene has CDR1 SGHDT and CDR2 YYEEEE. CDR3 sequence: CASSGAGTGTSYEQYL. In DNA form, the CDR3 reads TGTGCCAGCAGCGGGGCCGGGACAGGGACTTCCTACGAGCAGTACTTG.

Many counts were recorded for this clonotype. This rearrangement joins TRBV3-1 to TRBJ1-5; D not resolved. The germline V gene has CDR1 LGHDT and CDR2 YNNKEL (reference sequence). The CDR3 runs 15 residues. V was shortened by 5 bases and J by 0 bases, with 11 bases between the two germline ends. The CDR3, as DNA: TGTGCCAGCAGCGACGGCAGGAATAGCAATCAGCCCCAGCATTTT. Translating gives CASSDGRNSNQPQHF.